This T cell receptor (beta chain) was recovered during a study of prognosis after radiotherapy for stage I lung cancer. Notes on the study in general: Where distant metastases developed, patients had lower Shannon entropy after stereotactic body radiation therapy.

Researchers used two-round multiplex PCR to amplify TCR beta CDR3 starting from genomic DNA. Every TRBV and TRBJ gene had its own specific primer in first-round PCR. Second-round PCR employed universal primers. In TCRdb, the multiplex PCR reads were re-called with MiXCR into one record per CDR3 protein. The sample consists of tens of thousands of distinct CDR3 sequences, roughly 40% of them appearing once. This clonotype was picked up many times. As yet, its antigen is unknown. This CDR3 contains 14 residues. Germline lookup yields CDR1 MNHEY and CDR2 SVGEGT. With V trimmed by 5 bases and J by 6 bases, 5 bases remained unmatched.

The sequencing used PBMCs, collected before or after stereotactic body radiation therapy (not recorded which). The chain carries TRBV6-2 or TRBV6-3 and TRBJ2-3, with 10 bases matching TRBD2. This TCR came from a donor aged 50 or older with non-small cell lung cancer. CDR3 sequence reads: CASSIAGGTDTQYF. The DNA for the CDR3 is TGTGCCAGCAGTATAGCGGGAGGAACGGATACGCAGTATTTT.